A selection of T cell receptor beta chains follows, all from one sample in a study of OX40 agonist ivuxolimab in advanced cancers. Sequencing used immunoSEQ multiplex PCR; TCRdb keeps in-frame clones, though not all of them. The sample lists 23,000 or so clones; about 76% were seen once. Sequences were derived from CD4+ or CD8+ T cells sorted from blood, sampled in a trial of the OX40 agonist ivuxolimab. Every receptor here comes from an adult with an advanced solid tumor such as melanoma, head and neck, liver or kidney cancer. Both conserved end residues are part of each CDR3. A D gene is named only where the DNA matches it firmly. Expanded clones are given a class, and other clones once, few, many or no size at all.

clone_size j_call d_call v_call cdr3_nt cdr3_aa
medium-sized TRBJ2-7 . TRBV28 TGTGCCAGCAGTCTCAACCGAATCGAGCAGTACTTC CASSLNRIEQYF
. TRBJ2-1 TRBD2 TRBV9 TGTGCCAGCAGCGTAGGAGGAGGACTAGCCGGTTACGAGCAGTTCTTC CASSVGGGLAGYEQFF
. TRBJ2-2 TRBD2 TRBV7-2 TGTGCCAGCAGCTTCCCGGGGGGGAGGGGGAACACCGGGGAGCTGTTTTTT CASSFPGGRGNTGELFF
. TRBJ2-5 TRBD2 TRBV11-2 TGTGCCAGCAACCTGGGACTAGCGGGGGGAGAGACCCAGTACTTC CASNLGLAGGETQYF
. TRBJ1-1 TRBD1 TRBV28 TGTGCCAGCAAGGGGACAGGTAGCGCTGAAGCTTTCTTT CASKGTGSAEAFF
. TRBJ1-5 . TRBV7-9 TGTGCCAGCAGCTTAGAAACTGGCGCACGCAATCAGCCCCAGCATTTT CASSLETGARNQPQHF
. TRBJ1-2 TRBD1 TRBV10-3 TGTGCCATCAGAACCGACAGGGAAATAATCACGGGCTACACCTTC CAIRTDREIITGYTF
few TRBJ2-6 TRBD1 TRBV5-1 TGCGCCAGCAGCCAGGGACAGTCTGGGGCCAACGTCCTGACTTTC CASSQGQSGANVLTF
. TRBJ2-1 TRBD2 TRBV6-1 TGTGCCAGCATTCTAGCGGGGACCCTAGTGAGTGAGCAGTTCTTC CASILAGTLVSEQFF
few TRBJ2-3 TRBD1 TRBV7-6 TGTGCCAGCAGCTTCCGGACAGGAACAGATACGCAGTATTTT CASSFRTGTDTQYF
. TRBJ1-1 TRBD1 TRBV2 TGTGCCAGCAGCCGGGACAGAGACGGAGCTTTCTTT CASSRDRDGAFF
. TRBJ2-3 TRBD1 TRBV6-5 TGTGCCAGCAGTTATCAGGGGGTGGGCACAGATACGCAATATTTT CASSYQGVGTDTQYF
. TRBJ2-1 TRBD2 TRBV4-2 TGTGCCAGCAGCCAAGATCGGCGGGGGGGCCCCAATGAGCAGTTCTTC CASSQDRRGGPNEQFF
. TRBJ2-3 . TRBV6-1 TGTGCCAGCAGTGGAACGGCCCAGAGGGCAGATACGCAGTATTTT CASSGTAQRADTQYF
. TRBJ2-2 . TRBV6-1 TGTGCCAGCAGTGAAGTCGGCTCCGCGGAGCTGTTTTTT CASSEVGSAELFF
. TRBJ1-5 . TRBV28 TGTGCCAGCAGTGGGGGGGCAGTCAATCAGCCCCAGCATTTT CASSGGAVNQPQHF
. TRBJ1-2 . TRBV7-2 TGTGCCAGCAGCTTAGCGCTGGCAGGTCCCTATGGCTACACCTTC CASSLALAGPYGYTF
. TRBJ1-3 TRBD1 TRBV9 TGTGCCAGCAGCGTTAGAACAGGGGCTAGAAACACCATATATTTT CASSVRTGARNTIYF
. TRBJ2-7 . TRBV7-9 TGTGCCAGCAGCTTACAGGGGAGGGTCTACGAGCAGTACTTC CASSLQGRVYEQYF
. TRBJ2-7 TRBD2 TRBV6-5 TGTGCCAGCAGTACTTTAGCGGGAGGTGGCGAGCAGTACTTC CASSTLAGGGEQYF
. TRBJ1-6 . TRBV27 TGTGCCAGCAGTCTAGGACAGAGTGGGTCACCCCTCCACTTT CASSLGQSGSPLHF
. TRBJ2-1 TRBD2 TRBV27 TGTGCCAGCAGTTTATCCCTGCTCCCTAGCGGGAGGGCATCCTACAATGAGCAGTTCTTC CASSLSLLPSGRASYNEQFF
. TRBJ1-2 . TRBV5-8 TGTGCCAGCAGCTTTGCACAGAATCATGGCTACACCTTC CASSFAQNHGYTF
. TRBJ2-7 . TRBV27 TGTGCCAGCAGCCGGGGTTTCTCCTACGAGCAGTACTTC CASSRGFSYEQYF
. TRBJ2-7 . TRBV1 TGCACCAGCAGCCAAGTTCCGGGACAGGGGCCCTTCTACGAGCAGTACTTC CTSSQVPGQGPFYEQYF
. TRBJ1-1 . TRBV7-9 TGTGCCAGCAGCCCCAATGCTCTAAGGGATACTGAAGCTTTCTTT CASSPNALRDTEAFF
. TRBJ1-2 . TRBV18 TGTGCCAGCTCACCCATCGAACCTGGCGGGAGAAGCTATGGCTACACCTTC CASSPIEPGGRSYGYTF
. TRBJ1-1 TRBD1 TRBV11-2 TGTGCCAGCCGCGGGACAGATAACACTGAAGCTTTCTTT CASRGTDNTEAFF
. TRBJ1-1 TRBD1 TRBV2 TGTGCCAGCACTAGGAGGGACAGGGTGGCAAGCACTGAAGCTTTCTTT CASTRRDRVASTEAFF
. TRBJ1-2 . TRBV7-2 TGTGCCAGCAGCTTAGGCAGGGAGGTGGGAGGCTACACCTTC CASSLGREVGGYTF
. TRBJ2-6 . TRBV5-4 TGTGCCAGCAGCCAGGGGTCCCCCACTGGGGCCAACGTCCTGACTTTC CASSQGSPTGANVLTF
. TRBJ1-6 . TRBV7-9 TGTGCCAGCAGTCCCCTATTGGGGGGGGCCCTCACACCCCTCCACTTT CASSPLLGGALTPLHF
. TRBJ1-3 TRBD1 TRBV4-2 TGTGCCAGCAGTCGGTCCGACAGGGGAAATGGAAACACCATATATTTT CASSRSDRGNGNTIYF
. TRBJ2-5 . TRBV4-1 TGCGCCAGCAGCCAAGGGGGAACAGGGTTTCAAGAGACCCAGTACTTC CASSQGGTGFQETQYF
. TRBJ2-4 TRBD2 TRBV11-2 TGTGCCAGCATCGGGGGGGAGGGACTAGCCAAAAACATTCAGTACTTC CASIGGEGLAKNIQYF
. TRBJ2-2 TRBD1 TRBV5-8 TGTGCCAGCAGCCCCGGACAGGGGGCGAACACCGGGGAGCTGTTTTTT CASSPGQGANTGELFF
. TRBJ2-1 TRBD2 TRBV9 TGTGCCAGCAGCCGGGAGGGAGCTCACTACAATGAGCAGTTCTTC CASSREGAHYNEQFF
. TRBJ2-5 TRBD2 TRBV28 TGTGCCAGCAGTTTACCCTCAACTAGCGGGGGGCGGGAGACCCAGTACTTC CASSLPSTSGGRETQYF
few TRBJ2-5 . TRBV19 TGTGCCAGTAGTATGGGACGGCTCCAAGAGACCCAGTACTTC CASSMGRLQETQYF
. TRBJ2-7 . TRBV18 TGTGCCAGCTCACTGGGGAACGGAGAGCAGTACTTC CASSLGNGEQYF
. TRBJ2-3 TRBD2 TRBV4-1 TGCGCCAGCAGCCAAGATAGGACTAGCGGGAGCGGTGCAGATACGCAGTATTTT CASSQDRTSGSGADTQYF
. TRBJ1-3 . TRBV7-9 TGTGCCAGCAGCCGACAGGAAAACACCATATATTTT CASSRQENTIYF
. TRBJ2-3 TRBD1 TRBV27 TGTGCCAGCAGCCAGCTGGGAACCACAGGGGGCTTAGATACGCAGTATTTT CASSQLGTTGGLDTQYF
. TRBJ2-3 . TRBV28 TGTGCCAGCAGTGGCTGGCGGGGGCTCGCAGATACGCAGTATTTT CASSGWRGLADTQYF
. TRBJ2-3 . TRBV4-2 TGTGCCAGCAGCCAAGAGACTCACACAGATACGCAGTATTTT CASSQETHTDTQYF